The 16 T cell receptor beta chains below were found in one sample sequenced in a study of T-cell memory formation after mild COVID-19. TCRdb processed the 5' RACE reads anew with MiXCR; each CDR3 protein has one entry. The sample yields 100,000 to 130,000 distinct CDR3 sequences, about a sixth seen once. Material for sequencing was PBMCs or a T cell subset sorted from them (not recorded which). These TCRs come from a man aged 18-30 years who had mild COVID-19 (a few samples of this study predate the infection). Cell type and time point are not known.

The CDR3 nucleotides are TGTGCCAGCAGTTACCAGGGAGTTGGCTATGGCTACACCTTC. It specifies CASSYQGVGYGYTF. J is TRBJ1-2 and V is TRBV6-2 or TRBV6-3; possibly TRBD1 for D (5 bases). The CDR3 extends over 14 amino acids. V lost 2 bases to trimming and J lost 4 bases, with 11 bases between them. Per germline, CDR1 MNHEY and CDR2 SVGEGT.

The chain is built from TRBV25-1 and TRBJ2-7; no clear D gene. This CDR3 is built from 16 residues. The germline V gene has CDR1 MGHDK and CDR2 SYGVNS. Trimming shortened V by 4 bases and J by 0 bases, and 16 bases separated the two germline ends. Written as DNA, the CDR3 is TGTGCCAGCAGTGGCCCTACAGTTTCAGGCTCCTACGAGCAGTACTTC. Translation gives CASSGPTVSGSYEQYF.

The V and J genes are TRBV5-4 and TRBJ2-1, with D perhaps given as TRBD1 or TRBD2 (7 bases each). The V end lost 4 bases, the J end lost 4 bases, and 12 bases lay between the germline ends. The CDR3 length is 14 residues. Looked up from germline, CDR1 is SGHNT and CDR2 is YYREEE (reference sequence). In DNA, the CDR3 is TGTGCCAGCAGCGCTCAGGGGGGGTACAATGAGCAGTTCTTC. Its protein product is CASSAQGGYNEQFF. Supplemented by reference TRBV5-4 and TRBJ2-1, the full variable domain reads ETGVTQSPTHLIKTRGQQVTLRCSSQSGHNTVSWYQQALGQGPQFIFQYYREEENGRGNFPPRFSGLQFPNYSSELNVNALELDDSALYLCASSAQGGYNEQFFGPGTRLTVL.

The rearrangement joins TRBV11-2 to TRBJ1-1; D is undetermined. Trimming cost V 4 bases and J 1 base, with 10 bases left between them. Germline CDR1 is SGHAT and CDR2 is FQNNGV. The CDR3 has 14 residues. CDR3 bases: TGTGCCAGCAGCTATAGGACGGCGAACACTGAAGCTTTCTTT. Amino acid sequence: CASSYRTANTEAFF.

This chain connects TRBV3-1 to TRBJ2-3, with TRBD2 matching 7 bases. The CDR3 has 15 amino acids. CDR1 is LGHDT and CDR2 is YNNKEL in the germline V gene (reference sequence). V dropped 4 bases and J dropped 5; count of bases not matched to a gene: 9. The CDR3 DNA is TGTGCCAGCAGCCCATCGGCGGGGAGGGAAGATACGCAGTATTTT. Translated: CASSPSAGREDTQYF.

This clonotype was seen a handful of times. Here the CDR3 DNA reads TGCAGCGTTACACCCACAGGGATCAACGAGCAGTACTTC. It encodes CSVTPTGINEQYF. The V gene is TRBV29-1, the J gene TRBJ2-7, with D tentatively TRBD1 (6 bases). Germline V gene data show CDR1 as SQVTM and CDR2 as ANQGSEA. V was shortened by 5 bases and J by 5 bases, with 16 bases between the two germline ends. The CDR3 runs to 13 residues.

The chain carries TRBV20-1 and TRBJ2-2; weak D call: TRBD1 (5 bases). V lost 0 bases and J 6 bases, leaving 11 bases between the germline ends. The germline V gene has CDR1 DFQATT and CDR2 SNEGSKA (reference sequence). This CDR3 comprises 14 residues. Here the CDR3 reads CSARDSKGAGELFF. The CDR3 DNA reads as TGCAGTGCTAGAGATTCGAAAGGGGCCGGGGAGCTGTTTTTT.

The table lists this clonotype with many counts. The chain's CDR3 is CASSYAGTSVRDTQYF. Written as DNA, the CDR3 is TGTGCCAGCAGTTACGCGGGGACTAGCGTAAGAGATACGCAGTATTTT. V is TRBV6-5 and J is TRBJ2-3; 10 bases are shared with TRBD2. This CDR3 has 16 amino acids. After removal of 2 bases from V and 5 bases from J, the junction contained 7 bases not matched to a gene. Germline V lookup: CDR1 MNHEY, CDR2 SVGAGI.

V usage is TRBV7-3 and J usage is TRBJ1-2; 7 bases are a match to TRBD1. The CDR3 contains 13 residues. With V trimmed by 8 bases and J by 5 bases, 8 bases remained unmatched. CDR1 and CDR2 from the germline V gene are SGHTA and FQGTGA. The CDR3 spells CASSPGTEYGYTF. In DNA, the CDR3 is TGTGCCAGCTCTCCCGGGACAGAATATGGCTACACCTTC.

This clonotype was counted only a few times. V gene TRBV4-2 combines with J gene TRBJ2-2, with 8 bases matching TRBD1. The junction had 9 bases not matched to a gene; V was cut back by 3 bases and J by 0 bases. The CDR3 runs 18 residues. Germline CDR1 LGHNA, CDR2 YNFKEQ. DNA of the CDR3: TGTGCCAGCAGCCACTTGGAAGGACAGGGCCCGAACACCGGGGAGCTGTTTTTT. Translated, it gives CASSHLEGQGPNTGELFF.

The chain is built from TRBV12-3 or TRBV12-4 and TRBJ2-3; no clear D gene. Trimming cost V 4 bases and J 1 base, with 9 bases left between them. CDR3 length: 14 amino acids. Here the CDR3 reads CASSSRRRTDTQYF. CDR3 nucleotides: TGTGCCAGCAGTTCCCGGCGGCGCACAGATACGCAGTATTTT.

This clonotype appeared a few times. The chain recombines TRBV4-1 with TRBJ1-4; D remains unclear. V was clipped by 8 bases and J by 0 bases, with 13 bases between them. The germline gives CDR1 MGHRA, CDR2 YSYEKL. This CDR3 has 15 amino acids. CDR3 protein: CASRTFTATNEKLFF. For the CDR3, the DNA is TGCGCCAGCCGGACCTTCACCGCAACTAATGAAAAACTGTTTTTT.

CDR3 in DNA: TGTGCCAGCAGTTACTCGACTTCTCCCCGGGGCGTCTATGGCTACACCTTC. This translates into CASSYSTSPRGVYGYTF. V is TRBV6-6 and J is TRBJ1-2; possible D gene TRBD1, 5 bases. In germline, CDR1 is MNHNY, CDR2 SVGAGI (reference sequence). Trimming left V 0 bases short and J 4 bases short, with 18 bases between. The CDR3 is 17 amino acids.

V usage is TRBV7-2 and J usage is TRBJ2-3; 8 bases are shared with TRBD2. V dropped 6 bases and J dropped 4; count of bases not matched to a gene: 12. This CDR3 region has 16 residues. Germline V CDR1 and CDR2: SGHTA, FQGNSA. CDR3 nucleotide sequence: TGTGCCAGCAGGGACCGGGGGGGCCAGGGCTCAGATACGCAGTATTTT. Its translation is CASRDRGGQGSDTQYF.

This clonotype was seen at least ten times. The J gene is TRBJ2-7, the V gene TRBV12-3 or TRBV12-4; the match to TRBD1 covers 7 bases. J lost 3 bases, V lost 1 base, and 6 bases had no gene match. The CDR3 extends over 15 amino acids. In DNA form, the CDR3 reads TGTGCCAGCAGTTTAGACACGGGACAGAACTACGAGCAGTACTTC. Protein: CASSLDTGQNYEQYF.

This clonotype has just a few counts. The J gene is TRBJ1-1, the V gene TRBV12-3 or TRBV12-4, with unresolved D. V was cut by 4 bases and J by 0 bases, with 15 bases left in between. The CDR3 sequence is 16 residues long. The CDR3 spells CASSWYPLDMNTEAFF. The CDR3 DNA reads TGTGCCAGCAGTTGGTACCCATTAGACATGAACACTGAAGCTTTCTTT.